These 8 T cell receptor beta chains share one sample of origin, sequenced in a study of identical twins. TCRdb re-called the 5' RACE reads through MiXCR, storing one row per CDR3 protein. The sample records hundreds of thousands of distinct CDR3 sequences, about 7.5% being singletons. The sample was also reused in another study, on yellow fever vaccine responses in identical twins.

Input material: memory (CD45RO+) T cells sorted from blood. These receptors came from a young woman in good health.

The chain employs TRBV6-1 and TRBJ2-1, with D uncertain. The CDR3 spans 13 residues. Germline CDR1 reads MNHNS; CDR2 reads SASEGT. Trimming removed 6 bases at V and 7 bases at J, with 13 bases between. The CDR3 sequence is CASSARGLNEQFF. CDR3 DNA: TGTGCCAGCAGCGCAAGAGGCCTAAATGAGCAGTTCTTC.

The V and J genes are TRBV20-1 and TRBJ2-7; D is uncertain. Germline V gives CDR1 DFQATT, CDR2 SNEGSKA (reference sequence). Between the trimmed V and J ends, which lost 3 bases and 0 bases, there was a span of 9 bases. CDR3 length equals 13 residues. In nucleotides, the CDR3 is TGCAGTGCTAGGGTTTCCTACTCCTACGAGCAGTACTTC. Encoded protein: CSARVSYSYEQYF.

This clonotype was seen only once. The chain joins TRBV28 to TRBJ2-2; D ambiguous. The V gene lost 1 base and the J gene lost 2 bases, with 5 bases spanning the gap. CDR1 is MDHEN and CDR2 is SYDVKM in the germline V gene. CDR3 length: 14 residues. The CDR3 nucleotides read TGTGCCAGCAGTTTATACACCAACACCGGGGAGCTGTTTTTT. Translating gives CASSLYTNTGELFF.

This clonotype appeared many times. The genes are TRBV4-2 and TRBJ2-6; D call uncertain. Germline CDR1 LGHNA, CDR2 YNFKEQ. The ends were cut back, 3 bases at V and 0 bases at J, with 12 bases in the middle. The CDR3 length is 17 residues. The CDR3 sequence is CASSQEGETSGANVLTF. CDR3 DNA: TGTGCCAGCAGCCAGGAAGGCGAGACCTCTGGGGCCAACGTCCTGACTTTC.

This clonotype was recorded many times. The chain joins TRBV5-1 to TRBJ1-5; D is undetermined. Between the trimmed V and J ends, which lost 4 bases and 2 bases, there was a span of 7 bases. The germline gives CDR1 SGHRS, CDR2 YFSETQ. The CDR3 is 13 residues long. In DNA form, the CDR3 reads TGCGCCAGCAGCGACACAGGCAATCAGCCCCAGCATTTT. This encodes CASSDTGNQPQHF.

The V gene is TRBV20-1, the J gene TRBJ2-5; D is perhaps TRBD1 (6 bases). With 5 bases removed from V and 1 base from J, the gap between germline ends came to 14 bases. Germline loops: CDR1 DFQATT, CDR2 SNEGSKA (reference sequence). The CDR3 is 14 residues long. The CDR3 loop is CSALGQKTQETQYF. The CDR3 DNA is TGCAGTGCTCTTGGACAGAAGACCCAAGAGACCCAGTACTTC.

This clonotype showed up many times. The chain links TRBV9 to TRBJ2-1; D is unclear. The CDR3 totals 13 residues. Per the germline V gene, CDR1 is SGDLS and CDR2 is YYNGEE. V was shortened by 3 bases and J by 7 bases, with 11 bases between the two germline ends. The CDR3 DNA sequence: TGTGCCAGCAGCGCCCCCTCGACTAATGAGCAGTTCTTC. Protein product: CASSAPSTNEQFF.

This clonotype has only a few counts. The chain employs TRBV12-3 or TRBV12-4 and TRBJ1-5; 9 bases match TRBD1. Germline trimming cut 7 bases from V and 2 bases from J; bases unmatched to any gene: 6. This CDR3 has 15 amino acids. DNA of the CDR3: TGTGCCAGCACCCCGGACAGGGGTGGCAATCAGCCCCAGCATTTT. Amino acids: CASTPDRGGNQPQHF.